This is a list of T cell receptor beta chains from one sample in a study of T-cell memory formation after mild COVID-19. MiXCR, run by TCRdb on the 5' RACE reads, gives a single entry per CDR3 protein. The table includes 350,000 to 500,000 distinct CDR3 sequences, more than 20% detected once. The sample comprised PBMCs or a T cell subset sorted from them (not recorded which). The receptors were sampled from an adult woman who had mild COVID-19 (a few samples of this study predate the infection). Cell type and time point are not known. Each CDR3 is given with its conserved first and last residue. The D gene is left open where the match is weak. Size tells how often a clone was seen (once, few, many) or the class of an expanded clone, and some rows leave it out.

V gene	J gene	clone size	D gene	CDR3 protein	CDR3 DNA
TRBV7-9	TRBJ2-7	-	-	CASSLRPYEQYF	TGTGCCAGCAGCTTACGACCTTACGAGCAGTACTTC
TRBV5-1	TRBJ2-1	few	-	CASSLDQVEYNEQFF	TGCGCCAGCAGCTTGGACCAGGTTGAGTACAATGAGCAGTTCTTC
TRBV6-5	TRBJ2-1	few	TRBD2	CASSYRGAAGVFSYNEQFF	TGTGCCAGCAGCTACCGCGGGGCAGCGGGAGTCTTCTCCTACAATGAGCAGTTCTTC
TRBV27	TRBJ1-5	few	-	CASSLSSSQPQHF	TGTGCCAGCAGTTTATCGAGCTCTCAGCCCCAGCATTTT
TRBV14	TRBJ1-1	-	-	CASSQVRTGTTEAFF	TGTGCCAGCAGCCAAGTTCGAACAGGGACCACTGAAGCTTTCTTT
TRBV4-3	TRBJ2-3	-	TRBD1	CASSQGGGQTDTQYF	TGCGCCAGCAGCCAAGGAGGGGGCCAGACAGATACGCAGTATTTT
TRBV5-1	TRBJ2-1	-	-	CASSTDGRNEQFF	TGCGCCAGCAGTACGGACGGGCGGAATGAGCAGTTCTTC
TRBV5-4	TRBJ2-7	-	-	CASSPAGRTYEQYF	TGTGCCAGCAGCCCGGCGGGCAGGACCTACGAGCAGTACTTC
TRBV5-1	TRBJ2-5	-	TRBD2	CASSFSGAARETQYF	TGCGCCAGCAGCTTTAGCGGGGCCGCGAGGGAGACCCAGTACTTC
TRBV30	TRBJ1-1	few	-	CAWSETYEAFF	TGTGCCTGGAGCGAGACATATGAAGCTTTCTTT
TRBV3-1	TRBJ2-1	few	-	CASSQDLRSIEQFF	TGTGCCAGCAGCCAAGATTTGAGGAGTATTGAGCAGTTCTTC
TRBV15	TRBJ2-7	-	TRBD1	CATSTGQVPYEQYF	TGTGCCACCAGCACCGGACAGGTCCCCTACGAGCAGTACTTC
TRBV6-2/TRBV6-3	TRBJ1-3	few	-	CASSYAGQFGFTGNTIYF	TGTGCCAGCAGTTACGCCGGACAATTTGGATTTACTGGAAACACCATATATTTT
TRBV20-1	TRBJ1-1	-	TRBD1	CSASRDRLTEAFF	TGCAGTGCTAGCCGGGACAGGCTCACTGAAGCTTTCTTT
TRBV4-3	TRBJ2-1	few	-	CASSQDNAVSSYNEQFF	TGCGCCAGCAGCCAAGATAACGCGGTGAGCTCCTACAATGAGCAGTTCTTC